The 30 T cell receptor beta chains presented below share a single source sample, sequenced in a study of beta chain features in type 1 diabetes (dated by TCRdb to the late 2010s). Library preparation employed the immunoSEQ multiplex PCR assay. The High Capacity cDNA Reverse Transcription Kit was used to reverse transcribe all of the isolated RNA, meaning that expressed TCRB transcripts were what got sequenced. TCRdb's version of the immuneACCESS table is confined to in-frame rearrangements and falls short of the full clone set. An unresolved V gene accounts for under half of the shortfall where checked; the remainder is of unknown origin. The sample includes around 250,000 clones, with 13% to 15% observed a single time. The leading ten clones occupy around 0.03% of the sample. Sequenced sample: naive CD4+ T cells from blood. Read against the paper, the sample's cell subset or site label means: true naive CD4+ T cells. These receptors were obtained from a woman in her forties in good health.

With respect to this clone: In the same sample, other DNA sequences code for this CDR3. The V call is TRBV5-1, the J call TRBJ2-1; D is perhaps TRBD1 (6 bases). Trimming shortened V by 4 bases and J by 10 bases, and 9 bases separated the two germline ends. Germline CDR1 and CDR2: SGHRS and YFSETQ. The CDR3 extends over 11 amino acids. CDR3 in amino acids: CASSPDREQFF. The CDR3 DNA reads TGCGCCAGCAGCCCCGACAGGGAGCAGTTCTTC.

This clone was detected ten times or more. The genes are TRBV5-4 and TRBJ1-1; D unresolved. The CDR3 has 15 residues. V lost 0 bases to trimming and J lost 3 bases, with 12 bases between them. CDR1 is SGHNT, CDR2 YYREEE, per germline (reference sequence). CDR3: CASSLDRARDTEAFF. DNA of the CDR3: TGTGCCAGCAGCTTGGATAGGGCGCGGGACACTGAAGCTTTCTTT.

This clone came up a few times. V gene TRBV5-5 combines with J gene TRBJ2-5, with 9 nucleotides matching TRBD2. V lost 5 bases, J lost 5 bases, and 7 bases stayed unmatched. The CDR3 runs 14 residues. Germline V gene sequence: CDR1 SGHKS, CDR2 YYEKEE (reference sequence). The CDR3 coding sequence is TGTGCCAGCAGACTAGCGGGCGGCGGGGAGACCCAGTACTTC. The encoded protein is CASRLAGGGETQYF.

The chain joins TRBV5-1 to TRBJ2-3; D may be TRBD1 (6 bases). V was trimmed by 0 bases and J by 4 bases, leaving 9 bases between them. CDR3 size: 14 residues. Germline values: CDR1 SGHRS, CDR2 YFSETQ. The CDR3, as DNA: TGCGCCAGCAGCTTGGACAGGGAAGCAGATACGCAGTATTTT. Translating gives CASSLDREADTQYF.

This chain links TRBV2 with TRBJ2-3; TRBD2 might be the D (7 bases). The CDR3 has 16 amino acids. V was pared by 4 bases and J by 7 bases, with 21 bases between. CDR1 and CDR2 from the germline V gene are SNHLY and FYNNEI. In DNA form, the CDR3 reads TGTGCCAGCAGTGTGGTAGCCCCAAGGGGGGGGAATACGCAGTATTTT. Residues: CASSVVAPRGGNTQYF.

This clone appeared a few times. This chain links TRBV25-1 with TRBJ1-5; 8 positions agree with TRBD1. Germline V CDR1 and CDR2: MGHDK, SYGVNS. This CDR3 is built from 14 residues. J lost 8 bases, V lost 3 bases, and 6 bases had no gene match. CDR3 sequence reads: CASSDIRGQEPQHF. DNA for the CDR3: TGTGCCAGCAGTGACATCAGGGGGCAGGAGCCCCAGCATTTT.

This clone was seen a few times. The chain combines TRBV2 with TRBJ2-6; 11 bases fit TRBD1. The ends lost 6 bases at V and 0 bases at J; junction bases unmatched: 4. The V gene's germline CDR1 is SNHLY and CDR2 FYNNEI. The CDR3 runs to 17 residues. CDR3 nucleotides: TGTGCCAGCAGGAGCGGACAGGGGGCCTCTGGGGCCAACGTCCTGACTTTC. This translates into CASRSGQGASGANVLTF.

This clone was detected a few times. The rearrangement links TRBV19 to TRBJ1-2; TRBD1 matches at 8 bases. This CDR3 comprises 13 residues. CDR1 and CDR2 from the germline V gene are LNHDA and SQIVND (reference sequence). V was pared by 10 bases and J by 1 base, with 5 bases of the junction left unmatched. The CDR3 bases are TGTGCCATAAGCAGGGGGCATAACTATGGCTACACCTTC. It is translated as CAISRGHNYGYTF. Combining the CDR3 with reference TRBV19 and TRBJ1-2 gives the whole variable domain DGGITQSPKYLFRKEGQNVTLSCEQNLNHDAMYWYRQDPGQGLRLIYYSQIVNDFQKGDIAEGYSVSREKKESFPLTVTSAQKNPTAFYLCAISRGHNYGYTFGSGTRLTVV.

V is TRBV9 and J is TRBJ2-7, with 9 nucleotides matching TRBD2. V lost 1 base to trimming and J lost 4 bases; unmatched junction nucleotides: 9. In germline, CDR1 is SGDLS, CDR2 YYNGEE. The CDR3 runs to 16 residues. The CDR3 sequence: CASSVSGTSFGYEQYF. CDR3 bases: TGTGCCAGCAGCGTATCCGGGACTAGCTTCGGTTACGAGCAGTACTTC.

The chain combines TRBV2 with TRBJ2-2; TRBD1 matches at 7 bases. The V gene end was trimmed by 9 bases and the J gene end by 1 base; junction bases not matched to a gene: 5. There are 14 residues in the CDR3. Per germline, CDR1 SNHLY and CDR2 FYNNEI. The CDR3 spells CASHWTGNTGELFF. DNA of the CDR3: TGTGCCAGTCATTGGACAGGGAACACCGGGGAGCTGTTTTTT. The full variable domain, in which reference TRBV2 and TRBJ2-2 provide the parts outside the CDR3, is EPEVTQTPSHQVTQMGQEVILRCVPISNHLYFYWYRQILGQKVEFLVSFYNNEISEKSEIFDDQFSVERPDGSNFTLKIRSTKLEDSAMYFCASHWTGNTGELFFGEGSRLTVL.

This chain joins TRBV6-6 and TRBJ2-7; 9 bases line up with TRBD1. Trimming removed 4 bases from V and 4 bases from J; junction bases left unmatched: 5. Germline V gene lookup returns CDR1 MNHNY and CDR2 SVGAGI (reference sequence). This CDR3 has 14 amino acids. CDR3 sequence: CASSLQGAGYEQYF. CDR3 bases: TGTGCCAGCAGTTTACAGGGGGCGGGGTACGAGCAGTACTTC.

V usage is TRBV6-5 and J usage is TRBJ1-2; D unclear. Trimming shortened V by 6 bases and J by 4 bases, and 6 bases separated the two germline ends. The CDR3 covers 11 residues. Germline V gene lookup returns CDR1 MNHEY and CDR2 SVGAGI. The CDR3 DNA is TGTGCCAGCAGGTCAATCTATGGCTACACCTTC. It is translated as CASRSIYGYTF.

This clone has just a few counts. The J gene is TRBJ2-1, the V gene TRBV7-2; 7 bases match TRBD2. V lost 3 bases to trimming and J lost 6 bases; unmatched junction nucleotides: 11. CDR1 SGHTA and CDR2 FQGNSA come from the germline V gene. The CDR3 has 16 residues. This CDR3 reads CASSFGAGVDGNEQFF. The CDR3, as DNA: TGTGCCAGCAGCTTTGGGGCGGGGGTGGATGGCAATGAGCAGTTCTTC.

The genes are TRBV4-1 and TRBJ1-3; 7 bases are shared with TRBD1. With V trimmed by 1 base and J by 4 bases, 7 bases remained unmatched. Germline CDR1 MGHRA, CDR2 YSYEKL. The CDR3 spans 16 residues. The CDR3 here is CASSQGPRGQGNTIYF. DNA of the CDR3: TGCGCCAGCAGCCAAGGGCCCAGGGGACAGGGAAACACCATATATTTT.

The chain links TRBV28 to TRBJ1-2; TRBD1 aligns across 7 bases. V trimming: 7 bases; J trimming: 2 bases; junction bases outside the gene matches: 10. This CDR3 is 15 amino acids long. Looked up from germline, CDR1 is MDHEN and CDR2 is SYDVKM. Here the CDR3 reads CASTWGTVINYGYTF. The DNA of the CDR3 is TGTGCCAGCACGTGGGGGACAGTTATAAACTATGGCTACACCTTC.

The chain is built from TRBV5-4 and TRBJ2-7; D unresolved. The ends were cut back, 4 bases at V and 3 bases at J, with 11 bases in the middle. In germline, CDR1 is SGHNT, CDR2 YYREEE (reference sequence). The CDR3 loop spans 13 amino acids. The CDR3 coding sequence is TGTGCCAGCAGCCAAGATGACAACTACGAGCAGTACTTC. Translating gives CASSQDDNYEQYF.

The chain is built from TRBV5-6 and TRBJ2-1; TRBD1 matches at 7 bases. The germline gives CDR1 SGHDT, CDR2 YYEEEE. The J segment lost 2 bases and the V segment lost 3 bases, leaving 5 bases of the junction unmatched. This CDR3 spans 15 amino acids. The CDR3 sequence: CASSSLGTAYNEQFF. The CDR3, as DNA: TGTGCCAGCAGCTCTCTCGGGACAGCCTACAATGAGCAGTTCTTC. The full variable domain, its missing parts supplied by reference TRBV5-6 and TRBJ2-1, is DAGVTQSPTHLIKTRGQQVTLRCSPKSGHDTVSWYQQALGQGPQFIFQYYEEEERQRGNFPDRFSGHQFPNYSSELNVNALLLGDSALYLCASSSLGTAYNEQFFGPGTRLTVL.

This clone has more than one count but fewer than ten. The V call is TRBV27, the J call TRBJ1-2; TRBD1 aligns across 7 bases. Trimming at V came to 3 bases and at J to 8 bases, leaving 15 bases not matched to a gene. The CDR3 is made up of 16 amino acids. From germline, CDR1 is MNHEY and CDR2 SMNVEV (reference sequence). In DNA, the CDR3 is TGTGCCAGCAGTTTTTCCCCGGGACAGAGGTTCGGGGGCTACACCTTC. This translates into CASSFSPGQRFGGYTF.

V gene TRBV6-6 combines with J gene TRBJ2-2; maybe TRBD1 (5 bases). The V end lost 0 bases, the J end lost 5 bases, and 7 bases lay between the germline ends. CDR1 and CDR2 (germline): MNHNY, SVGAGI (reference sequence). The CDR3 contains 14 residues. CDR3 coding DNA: TGTGCCAGCAGTTACTCGGGGCAGACCGGGGAGCTGTTTTTT. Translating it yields CASSYSGQTGELFF.

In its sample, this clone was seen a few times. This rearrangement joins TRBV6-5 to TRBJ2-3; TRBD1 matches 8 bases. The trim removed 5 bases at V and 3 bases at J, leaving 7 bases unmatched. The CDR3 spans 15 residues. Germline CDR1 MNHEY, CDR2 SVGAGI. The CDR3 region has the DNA TGTGCCAGCAGTCGTTACAGGGGGAGGACAGATACGCAGTATTTT. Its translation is CASSRYRGRTDTQYF.

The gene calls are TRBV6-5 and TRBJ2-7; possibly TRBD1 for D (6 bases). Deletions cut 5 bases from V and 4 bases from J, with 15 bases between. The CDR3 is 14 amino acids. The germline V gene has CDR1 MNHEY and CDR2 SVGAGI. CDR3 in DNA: TGTGCCAGCAGTACAAGGGGGAGAGTTTACGAGCAGTACTTC. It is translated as CASSTRGRVYEQYF.

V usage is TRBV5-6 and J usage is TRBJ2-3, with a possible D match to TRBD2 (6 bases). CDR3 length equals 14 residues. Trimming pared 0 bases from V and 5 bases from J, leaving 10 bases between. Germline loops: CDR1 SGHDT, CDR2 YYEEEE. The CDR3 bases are TGTGCCAGCAGCTTGGAGCCGGGAGAAGATACGCAGTATTTT. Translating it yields CASSLEPGEDTQYF.

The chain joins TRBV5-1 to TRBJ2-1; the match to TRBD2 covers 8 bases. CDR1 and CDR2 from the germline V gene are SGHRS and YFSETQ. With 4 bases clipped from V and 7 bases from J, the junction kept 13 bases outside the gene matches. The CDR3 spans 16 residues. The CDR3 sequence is CASSTAPGGGRNEQFF. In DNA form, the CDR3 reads TGCGCCAGCAGCACAGCGCCCGGGGGGGGGCGAAATGAGCAGTTCTTC.

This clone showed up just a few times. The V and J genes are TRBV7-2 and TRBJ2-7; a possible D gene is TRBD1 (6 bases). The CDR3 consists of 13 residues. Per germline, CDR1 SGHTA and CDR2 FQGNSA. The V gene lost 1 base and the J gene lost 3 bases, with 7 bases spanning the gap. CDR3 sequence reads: CASSLETGYEQYF. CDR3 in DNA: TGTGCCAGCAGCTTAGAGACAGGCTACGAGCAGTACTTC.

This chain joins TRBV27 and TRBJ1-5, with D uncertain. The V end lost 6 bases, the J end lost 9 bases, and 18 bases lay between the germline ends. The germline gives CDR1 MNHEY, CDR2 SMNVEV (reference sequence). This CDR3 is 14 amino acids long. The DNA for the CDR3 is TGTGCCAGCAGCCAGAGACCGGGAATAGGGCCCCAGCATTTT. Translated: CASSQRPGIGPQHF.

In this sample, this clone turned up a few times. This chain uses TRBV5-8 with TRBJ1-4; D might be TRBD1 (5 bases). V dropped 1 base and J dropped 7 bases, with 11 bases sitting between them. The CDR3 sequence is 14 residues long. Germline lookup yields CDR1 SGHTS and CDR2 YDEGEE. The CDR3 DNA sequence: TGTGCCAGCAGCTTGAGCGGGACTGCTGAAAAACTGTTTTTT. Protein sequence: CASSLSGTAEKLFF. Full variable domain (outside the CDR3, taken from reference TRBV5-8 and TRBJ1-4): EAGVTQSPTHLIKTRGQQATLRCSPISGHTSVYWYQQALGLGLQFLLWYDEGEERNRGNFPPRFSGRQFPNYSSELNVNALELEDSALYLCASSLSGTAEKLFFGSGTQLSVL.

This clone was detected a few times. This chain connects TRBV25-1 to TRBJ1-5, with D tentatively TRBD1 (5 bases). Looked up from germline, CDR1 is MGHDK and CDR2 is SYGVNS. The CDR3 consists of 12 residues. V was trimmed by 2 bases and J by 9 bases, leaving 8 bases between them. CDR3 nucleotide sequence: TGTGCCAGCAGTGAAGGGAGGGGGCCCCAGCATTTT. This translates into CASSEGRGPQHF.

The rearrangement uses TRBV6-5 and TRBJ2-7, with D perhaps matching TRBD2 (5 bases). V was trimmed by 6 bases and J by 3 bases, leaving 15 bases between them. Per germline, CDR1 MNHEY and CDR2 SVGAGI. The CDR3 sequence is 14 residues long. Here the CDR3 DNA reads TGTGCCAGCAGCAAGGGCGACGGGGTCTACGAGCAGTACTTC. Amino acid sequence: CASSKGDGVYEQYF.

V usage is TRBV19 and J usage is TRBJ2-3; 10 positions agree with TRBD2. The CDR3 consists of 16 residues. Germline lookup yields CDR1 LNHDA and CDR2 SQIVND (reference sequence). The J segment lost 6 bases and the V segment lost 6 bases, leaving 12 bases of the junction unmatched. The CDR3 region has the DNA TGTGCCAGTAGGGGGCTAGCGGGGGCCGACTGGGATACGCAGTATTTT. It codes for CASRGLAGADWDTQYF.

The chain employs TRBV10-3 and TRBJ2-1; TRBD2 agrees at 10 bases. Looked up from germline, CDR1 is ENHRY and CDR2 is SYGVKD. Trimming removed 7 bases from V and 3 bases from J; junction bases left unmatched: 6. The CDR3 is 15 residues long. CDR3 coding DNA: TGTGCCATCATGGTAGCGGGGGGTAACTACAATGAGCAGTTCTTC. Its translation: CAIMVAGGNYNEQFF.